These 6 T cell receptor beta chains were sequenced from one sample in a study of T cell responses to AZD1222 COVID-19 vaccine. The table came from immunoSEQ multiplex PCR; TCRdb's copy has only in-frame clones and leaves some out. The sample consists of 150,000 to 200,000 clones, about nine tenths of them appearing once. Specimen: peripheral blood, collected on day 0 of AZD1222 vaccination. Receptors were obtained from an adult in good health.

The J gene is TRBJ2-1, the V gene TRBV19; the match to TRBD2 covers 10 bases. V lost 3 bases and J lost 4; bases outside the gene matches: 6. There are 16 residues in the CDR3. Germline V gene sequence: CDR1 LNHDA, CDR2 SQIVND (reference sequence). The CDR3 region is CASSMPPSGRYNEQFF. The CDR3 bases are TGTGCCAGTAGTATGCCCCCTAGCGGGAGATACAATGAGCAGTTCTTC.

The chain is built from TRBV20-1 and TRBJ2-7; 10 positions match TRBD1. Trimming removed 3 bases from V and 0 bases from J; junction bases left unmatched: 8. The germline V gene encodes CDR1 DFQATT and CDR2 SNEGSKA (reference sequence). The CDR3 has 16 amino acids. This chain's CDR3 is CSASSWDRGHSYEQYF. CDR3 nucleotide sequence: TGCAGTGCTAGTTCGTGGGACAGGGGTCACTCCTACGAGCAGTACTTC.

In nucleotides, the CDR3 is TGCAGCGTCCTCACCACCGGGACAATGAACACTGAAGCTTTCTTT. Translated, it gives CSVLTTGTMNTEAFF. This chain joins TRBV29-1 and TRBJ1-1, with a tentative D call TRBD1 (6 bases). V lost 6 bases to trimming and J lost 0 bases, with 17 bases between them. In germline, CDR1 is SQVTM, CDR2 ANQGSEA. The CDR3 consists of 15 residues.

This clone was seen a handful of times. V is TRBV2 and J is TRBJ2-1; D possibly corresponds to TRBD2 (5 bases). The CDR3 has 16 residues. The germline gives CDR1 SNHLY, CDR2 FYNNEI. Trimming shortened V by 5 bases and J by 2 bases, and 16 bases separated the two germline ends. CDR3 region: CASSLKASSPYNEQFF. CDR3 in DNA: TGTGCCAGCAGTCTGAAGGCTAGCTCTCCCTACAATGAGCAGTTCTTC.

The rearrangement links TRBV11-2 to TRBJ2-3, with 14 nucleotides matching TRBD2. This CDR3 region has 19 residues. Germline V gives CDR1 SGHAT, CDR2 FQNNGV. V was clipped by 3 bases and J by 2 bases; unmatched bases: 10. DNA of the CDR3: TGTGCCAGCAGCTTCCGGACTAGCGGGGGGTCCCTCCACACAGATACGCAGTATTTT. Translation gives CASSFRTSGGSLHTDTQYF.

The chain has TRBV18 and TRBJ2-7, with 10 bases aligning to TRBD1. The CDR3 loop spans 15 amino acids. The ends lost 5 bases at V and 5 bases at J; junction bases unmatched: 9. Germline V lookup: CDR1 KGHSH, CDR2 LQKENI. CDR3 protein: CASSSVGTGVDEQYF. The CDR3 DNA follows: TGTGCCAGCTCATCGGTCGGGACAGGGGTTGACGAGCAGTACTTC.